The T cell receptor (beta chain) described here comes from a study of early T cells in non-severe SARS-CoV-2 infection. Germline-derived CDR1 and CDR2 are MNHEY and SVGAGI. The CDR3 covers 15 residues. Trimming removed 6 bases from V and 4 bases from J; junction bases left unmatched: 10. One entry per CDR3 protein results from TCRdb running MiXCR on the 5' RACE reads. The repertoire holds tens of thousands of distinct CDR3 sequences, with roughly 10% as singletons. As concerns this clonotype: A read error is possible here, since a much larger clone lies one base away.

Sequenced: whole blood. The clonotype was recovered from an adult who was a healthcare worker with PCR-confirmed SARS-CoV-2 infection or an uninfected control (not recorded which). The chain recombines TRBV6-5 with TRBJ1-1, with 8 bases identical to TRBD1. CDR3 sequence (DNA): TGTGCCAGCAGCCTTATGACAGGGGCCTCCACTGAAGCTTTCTTT. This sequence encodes CASSLMTGASTEAFF.